What follows describes a single T cell receptor beta chain. Its antigen is unknown. Per the germline V gene, CDR1 is SGHTA and CDR2 is FQGNSA. This CDR3 contains 19 residues. J was trimmed by 0 bases and V by 5 bases; bases with no gene match: 8. This entry is derived from a study of graft-versus-host responses after intestinal transplantation. The overall study: Recipients had transplants, and these were multivisceral, liver-intestinal, or isolated intestinal.

TCRdb's table, derived via immunoSEQ multiplex PCR, lists solely in-frame clones and lacks some. The repertoire holds 110,000 to 150,000 clones, around 90% seen once, with about 0.18% in the top ten. The source is a human donor who received an intestinal transplant. V and J are TRBV7-2 and TRBJ2-3; 16 bases fit TRBD2. This specimen consisted of unstimulated CD4+ T cells sorted from spleen or lymph node cells, obtained before intestinal transplant. CDR3 region: CASSSAGTSGRASTDTQYF. In DNA, the CDR3 is TGTGCCAGCAGCAGTGCCGGGACTAGCGGGAGGGCCAGCACAGATACGCAGTATTTT.